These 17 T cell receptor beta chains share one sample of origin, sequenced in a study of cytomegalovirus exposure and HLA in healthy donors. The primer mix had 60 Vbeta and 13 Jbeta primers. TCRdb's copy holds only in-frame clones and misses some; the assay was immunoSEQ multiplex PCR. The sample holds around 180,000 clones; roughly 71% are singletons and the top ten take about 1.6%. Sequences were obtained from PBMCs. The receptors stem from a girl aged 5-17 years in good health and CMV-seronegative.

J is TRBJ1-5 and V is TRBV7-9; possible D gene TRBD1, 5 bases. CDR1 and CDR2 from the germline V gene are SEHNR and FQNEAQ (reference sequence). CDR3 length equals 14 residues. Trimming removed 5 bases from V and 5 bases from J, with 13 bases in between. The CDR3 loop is CASSRGAGDQPQHF. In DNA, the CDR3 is TGTGCCAGCAGCCGTGGGGCAGGCGATCAGCCCCAGCATTTT.

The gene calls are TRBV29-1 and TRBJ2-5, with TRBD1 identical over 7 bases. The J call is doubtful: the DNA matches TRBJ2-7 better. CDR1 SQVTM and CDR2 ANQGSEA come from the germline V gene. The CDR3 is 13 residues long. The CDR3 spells CSVGKTGPYEQYF. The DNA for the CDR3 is TGCAGCGTTGGGAAGACAGGGCCGTACGAGCAGTACTTC.

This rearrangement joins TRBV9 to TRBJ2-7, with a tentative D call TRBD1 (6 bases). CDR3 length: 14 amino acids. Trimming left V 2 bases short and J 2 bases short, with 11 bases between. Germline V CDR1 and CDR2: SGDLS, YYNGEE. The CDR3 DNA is TGTGCCAGCAGCGTGGGACAACTTACCTACGAGCAGTACTTC. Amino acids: CASSVGQLTYEQYF.

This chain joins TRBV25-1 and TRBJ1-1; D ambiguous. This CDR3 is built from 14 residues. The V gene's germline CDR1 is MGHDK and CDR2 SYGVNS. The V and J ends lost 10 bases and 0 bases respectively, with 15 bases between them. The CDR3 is CATQGLGMNTEAFF. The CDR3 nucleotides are TGTGCCACCCAAGGACTGGGGATGAACACTGAAGCTTTCTTT.

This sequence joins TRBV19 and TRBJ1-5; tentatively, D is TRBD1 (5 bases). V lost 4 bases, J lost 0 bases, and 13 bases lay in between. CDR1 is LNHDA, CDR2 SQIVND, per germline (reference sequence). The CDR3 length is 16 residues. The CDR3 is CASSKAGPYSNQPQHF. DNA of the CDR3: TGTGCCAGTAGTAAGGCAGGGCCATATAGCAATCAGCCCCAGCATTTT.

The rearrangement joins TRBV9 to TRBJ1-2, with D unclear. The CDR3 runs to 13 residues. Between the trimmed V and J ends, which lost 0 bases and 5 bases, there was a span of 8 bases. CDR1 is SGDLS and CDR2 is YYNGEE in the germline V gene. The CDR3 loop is CASSVEEGYGYTF. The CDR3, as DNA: TGTGCCAGCAGCGTAGAGGAGGGATATGGCTACACCTTC.

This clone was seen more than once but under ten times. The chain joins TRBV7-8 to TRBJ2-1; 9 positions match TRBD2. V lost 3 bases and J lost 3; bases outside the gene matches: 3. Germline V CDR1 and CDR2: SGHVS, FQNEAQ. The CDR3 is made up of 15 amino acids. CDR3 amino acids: CASSLGSGGYNEQFF. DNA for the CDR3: TGTGCCAGCAGCTTGGGTAGCGGGGGCTACAATGAGCAGTTCTTC.

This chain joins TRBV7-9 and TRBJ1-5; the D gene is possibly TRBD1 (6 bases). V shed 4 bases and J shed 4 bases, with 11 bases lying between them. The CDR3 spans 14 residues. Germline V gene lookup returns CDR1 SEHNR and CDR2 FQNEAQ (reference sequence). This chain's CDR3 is CASSSYRENQPQHF. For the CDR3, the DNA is TGTGCCAGCAGCTCCTACAGGGAAAATCAGCCCCAGCATTTT.

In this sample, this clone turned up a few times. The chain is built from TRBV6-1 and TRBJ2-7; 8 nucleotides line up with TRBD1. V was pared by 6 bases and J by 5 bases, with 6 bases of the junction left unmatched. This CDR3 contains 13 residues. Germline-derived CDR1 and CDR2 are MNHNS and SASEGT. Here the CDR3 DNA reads TGTGCCAGCAGCCTGACAGGGGCCGACGAGCAGTACTTC. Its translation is CASSLTGADEQYF.

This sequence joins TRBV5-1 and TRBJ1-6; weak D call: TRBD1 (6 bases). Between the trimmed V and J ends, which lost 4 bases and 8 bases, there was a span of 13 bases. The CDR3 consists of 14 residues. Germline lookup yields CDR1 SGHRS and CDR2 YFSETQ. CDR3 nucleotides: TGCGCCAGCAGCCAACAGGGTGAGGATTCACCCCTCCACTTT. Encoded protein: CASSQQGEDSPLHF. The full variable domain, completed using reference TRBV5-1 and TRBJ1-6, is KAGVTQTPRYLIKTRGQQVTLSCSPISGHRSVSWYQQTPGQGLQFLFEYFSETQRNKGNFPGRFSGRQFSNSRSEMNVSTLELGDSALYLCASSQQGEDSPLHFGNGTRLTVT.

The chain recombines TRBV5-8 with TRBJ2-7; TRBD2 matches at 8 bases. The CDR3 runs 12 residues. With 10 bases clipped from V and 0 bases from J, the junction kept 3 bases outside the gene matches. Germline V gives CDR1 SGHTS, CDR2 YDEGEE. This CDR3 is CASGGTSYEQYF. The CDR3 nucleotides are TGTGCCTCGGGGGGGACCTCCTACGAGCAGTACTTC.

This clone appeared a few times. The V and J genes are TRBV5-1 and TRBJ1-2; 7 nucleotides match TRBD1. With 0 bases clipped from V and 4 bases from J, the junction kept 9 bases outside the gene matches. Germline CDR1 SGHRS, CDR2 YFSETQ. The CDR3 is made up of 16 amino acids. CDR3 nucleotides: TGCGCCAGCAGCTTGGGGGCCTCAGGGGGTAGCTATGGCTACACCTTC. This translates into CASSLGASGGSYGYTF.

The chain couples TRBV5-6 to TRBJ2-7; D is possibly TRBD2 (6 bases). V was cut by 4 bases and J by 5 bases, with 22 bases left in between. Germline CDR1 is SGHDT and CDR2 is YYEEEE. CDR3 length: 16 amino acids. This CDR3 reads CASSPLGGANPHEQYF. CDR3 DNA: TGTGCCAGCAGCCCCCTCGGAGGGGCGAACCCCCACGAGCAGTACTTC.

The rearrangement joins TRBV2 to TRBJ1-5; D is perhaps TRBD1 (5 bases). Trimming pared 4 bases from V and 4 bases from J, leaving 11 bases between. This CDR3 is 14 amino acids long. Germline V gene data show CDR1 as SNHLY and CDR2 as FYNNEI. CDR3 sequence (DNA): TGTGCCAGCAGTGTACAGGCACCTAATCAGCCCCAGCATTTT. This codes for CASSVQAPNQPQHF.

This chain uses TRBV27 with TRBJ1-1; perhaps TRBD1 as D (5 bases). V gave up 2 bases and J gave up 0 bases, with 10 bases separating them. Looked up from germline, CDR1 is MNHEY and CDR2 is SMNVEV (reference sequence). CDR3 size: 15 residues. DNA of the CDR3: TGTGCCAGCAGTTTAAGGGGAACATTGAACACTGAAGCTTTCTTT. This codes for CASSLRGTLNTEAFF.

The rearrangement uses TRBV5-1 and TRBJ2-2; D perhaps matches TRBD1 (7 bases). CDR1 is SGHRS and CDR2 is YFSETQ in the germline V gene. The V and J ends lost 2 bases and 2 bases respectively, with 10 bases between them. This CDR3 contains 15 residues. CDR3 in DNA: TGCGCCAGCAGCTTTGGAGGGGGCAACACCGGGGAGCTGTTTTTT. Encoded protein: CASSFGGGNTGELFF. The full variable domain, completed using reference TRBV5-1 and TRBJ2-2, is KAGVTQTPRYLIKTRGQQVTLSCSPISGHRSVSWYQQTPGQGLQFLFEYFSETQRNKGNFPGRFSGRQFSNSRSEMNVSTLELGDSALYLCASSFGGGNTGELFFGEGSRLTVL.

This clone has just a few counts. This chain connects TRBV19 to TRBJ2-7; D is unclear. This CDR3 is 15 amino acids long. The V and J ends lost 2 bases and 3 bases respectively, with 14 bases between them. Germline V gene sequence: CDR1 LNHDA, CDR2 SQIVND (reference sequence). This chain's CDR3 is CASSISSQERYEQYF. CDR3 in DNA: TGTGCCAGTAGTATAAGCTCCCAAGAGCGCTACGAGCAGTACTTC.